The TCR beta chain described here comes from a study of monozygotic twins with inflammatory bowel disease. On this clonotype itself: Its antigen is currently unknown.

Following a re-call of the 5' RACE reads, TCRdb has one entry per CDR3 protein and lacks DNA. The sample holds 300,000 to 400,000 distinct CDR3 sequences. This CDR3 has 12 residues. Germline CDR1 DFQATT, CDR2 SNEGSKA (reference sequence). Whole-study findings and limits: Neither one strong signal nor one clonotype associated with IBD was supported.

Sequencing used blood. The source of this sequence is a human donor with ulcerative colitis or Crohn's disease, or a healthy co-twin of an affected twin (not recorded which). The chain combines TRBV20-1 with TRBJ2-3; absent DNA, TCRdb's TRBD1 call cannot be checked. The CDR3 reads CSARPGSDTQYF.